Sequencing of this TCR beta chain was carried out in a study of blood T cell repertoires in COVID-19. At the level of the study: The cDNA or gDNA used as material had been derived from T cells, B-cell-depleted T cells, or PBMCs.

Germline lookup yields CDR1 MGHRA and CDR2 YSYEKL. CDR3 length: 17 amino acids. The ends lost 0 bases at V and 8 bases at J; junction bases unmatched: 13. As originally analysed: It was from reference gene primer amplification that nucleated cell counts were estimated. Generated by immunoSEQ multiplex PCR, the TCRdb table keeps only in-frame clones and is missing some. V and J calls and clone size are as listed in that table; D and trimming were resolved from the DNA. The sample has about 92,000 clones; 70% to 85% are singletons. The TCR originated in a woman aged 55-70 years in a cohort sampled during active or convalescent COVID-19. V is TRBV4-1 and J is TRBJ1-2; 9 bases map to TRBD1. Sequenced sample: peripheral blood. CDR3 in amino acids: CASSQEVLYRGLYGYTF. CDR3 DNA: TGCGCCAGCAGCCAAGAGGTTTTGTACAGGGGGCTCTACGGCTACACCTTC.